A single sample gave rise to the 3 T cell receptor beta chains below, sequenced in a study of shared clonotypes between healthy human individuals. The method was immunoSEQ multiplex PCR; TCRdb's version includes in-frame clones alone and lacks a portion of them. The sample contains over a million clones, approximately 98.5% of which appear only once. Input material: naive CD4+ T cells sorted from blood. The subset was: CD45RA+ positively selected. Receptors originate from a man aged 25 to 45 in good health.

The chain recombines TRBV5-1 with TRBJ2-1, with no clear D. Germline V gene lookup returns CDR1 SGHRS and CDR2 YFSETQ. V was pared by 5 bases and J by 7 bases, with 22 bases between. The CDR3 covers 16 residues. Here the CDR3 DNA reads TGCGCCAGCAGAAAAGGGTCGGAACTCTCTCCAAATGAGCAGTTCTTC. It is translated as CASRKGSELSPNEQFF.

The chain couples TRBV19 to TRBJ2-3; possibly TRBD2 for D (7 bases). The CDR3 is 16 amino acids. The V gene lost 6 bases and the J gene lost 0 bases, with 16 bases spanning the gap. Germline V lookup: CDR1 LNHDA, CDR2 SQIVND (reference sequence). The CDR3 region is CASSPGRGTSTDTQYF. In DNA form, the CDR3 reads TGTGCCAGTAGCCCGGGGAGGGGGACTAGCACAGATACGCAGTATTTT.

As to this clone: The same CDR3 also results from other DNA sequences found in this sample. This chain uses TRBV5-1 with TRBJ2-2, with D unresolved. The CDR3 is 15 amino acids. Trimming took off 0 bases at V and 3 bases at J, with 9 bases between the two ends. Germline-derived CDR1 and CDR2 are SGHRS and YFSETQ. The CDR3 nucleotides read TGCGCCAGCAGCTTGGGAAGGGTCGACACCGGGGAGCTGTTTTTT. It specifies CASSLGRVDTGELFF.